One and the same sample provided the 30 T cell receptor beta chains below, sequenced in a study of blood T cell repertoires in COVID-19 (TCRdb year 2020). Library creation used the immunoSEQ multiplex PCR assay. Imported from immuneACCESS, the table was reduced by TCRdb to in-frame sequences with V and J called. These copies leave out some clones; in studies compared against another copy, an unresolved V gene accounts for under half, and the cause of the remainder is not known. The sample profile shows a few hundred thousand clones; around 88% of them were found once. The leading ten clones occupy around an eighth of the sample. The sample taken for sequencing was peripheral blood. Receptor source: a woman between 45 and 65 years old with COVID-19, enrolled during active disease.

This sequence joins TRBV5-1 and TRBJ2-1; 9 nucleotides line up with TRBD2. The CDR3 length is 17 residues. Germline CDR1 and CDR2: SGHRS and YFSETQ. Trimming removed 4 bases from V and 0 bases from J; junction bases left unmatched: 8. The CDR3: CASSSGGPPSSYNEQFF. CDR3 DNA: TGCGCCAGCAGCAGCGGGGGGCCACCGAGCTCCTACAATGAGCAGTTCTTC.

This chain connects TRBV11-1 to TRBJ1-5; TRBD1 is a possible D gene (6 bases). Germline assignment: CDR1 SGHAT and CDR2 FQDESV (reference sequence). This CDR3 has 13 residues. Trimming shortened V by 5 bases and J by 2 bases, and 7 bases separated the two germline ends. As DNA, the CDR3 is TGTGCCAGCAGCCCAGGGGGCAATCAGCCCCAGCATTTT. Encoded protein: CASSPGGNQPQHF.

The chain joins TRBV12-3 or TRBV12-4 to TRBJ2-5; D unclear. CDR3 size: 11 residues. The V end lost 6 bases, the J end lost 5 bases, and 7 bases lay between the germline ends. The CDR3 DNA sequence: TGTGCCAGCAGCTCGTTGGAGACCCAGTACTTC. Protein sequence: CASSSLETQYF.

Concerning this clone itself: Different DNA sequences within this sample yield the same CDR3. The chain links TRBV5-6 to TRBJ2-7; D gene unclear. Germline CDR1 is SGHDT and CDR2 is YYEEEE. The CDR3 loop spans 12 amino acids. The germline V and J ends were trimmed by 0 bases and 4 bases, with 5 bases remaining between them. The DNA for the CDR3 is TGTGCCAGCAGCTTGGGGGCTTACGAGCAGTACTTC. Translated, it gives CASSLGAYEQYF.

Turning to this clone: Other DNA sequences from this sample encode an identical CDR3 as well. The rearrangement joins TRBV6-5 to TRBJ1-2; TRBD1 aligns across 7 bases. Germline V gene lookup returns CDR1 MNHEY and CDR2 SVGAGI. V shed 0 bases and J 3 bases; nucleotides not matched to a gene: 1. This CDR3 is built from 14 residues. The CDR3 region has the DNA TGTGCCAGCAGTTACTCAGGGGGCGACTATGGCTACACCTTC. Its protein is CASSYSGGDYGYTF.

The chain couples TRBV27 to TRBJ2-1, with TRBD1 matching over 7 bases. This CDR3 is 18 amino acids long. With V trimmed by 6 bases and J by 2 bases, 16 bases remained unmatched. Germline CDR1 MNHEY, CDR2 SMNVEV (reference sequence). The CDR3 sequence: CASSLSPPDRVPYNEQFF. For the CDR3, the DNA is TGTGCCAGCAGCCTCAGCCCGCCTGACAGGGTTCCCTACAATGAGCAGTTCTTC.

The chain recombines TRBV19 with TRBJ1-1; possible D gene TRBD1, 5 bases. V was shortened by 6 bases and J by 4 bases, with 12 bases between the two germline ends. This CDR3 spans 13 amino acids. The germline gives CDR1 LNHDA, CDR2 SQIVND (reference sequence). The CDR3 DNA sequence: TGTGCCAGTAGCCCGGGGGTGGGCACTGAAGCTTTCTTT. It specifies CASSPGVGTEAFF. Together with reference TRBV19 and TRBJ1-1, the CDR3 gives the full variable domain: DGGITQSPKYLFRKEGQNVTLSCEQNLNHDAMYWYRQDPGQGLRLIYYSQIVNDFQKGDIAEGYSVSREKKESFPLTVTSAQKNPTAFYLCASSPGVGTEAFFGQGTRLTVV.

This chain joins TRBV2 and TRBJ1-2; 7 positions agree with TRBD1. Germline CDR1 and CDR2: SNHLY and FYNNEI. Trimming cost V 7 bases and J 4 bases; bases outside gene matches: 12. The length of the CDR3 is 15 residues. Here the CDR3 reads CASTDQGVRFYGYTF. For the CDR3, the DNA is TGTGCCAGCACCGACCAGGGGGTGAGGTTCTATGGCTACACCTTC.

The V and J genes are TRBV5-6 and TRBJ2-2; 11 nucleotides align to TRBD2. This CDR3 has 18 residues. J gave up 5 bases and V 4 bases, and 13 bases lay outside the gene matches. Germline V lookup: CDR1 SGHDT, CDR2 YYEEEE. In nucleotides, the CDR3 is TGTGCCAGCAGCATACTCCTGACTAGCGGGGCGGAGACCGGGGAGCTGTTTTTT. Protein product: CASSILLTSGAETGELFF.

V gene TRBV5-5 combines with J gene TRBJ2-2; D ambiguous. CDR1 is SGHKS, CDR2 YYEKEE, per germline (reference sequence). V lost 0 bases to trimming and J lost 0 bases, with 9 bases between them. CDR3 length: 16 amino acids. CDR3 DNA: TGTGCCAGCAGCTTGGGGGCCTCACCGAACACCGGGGAGCTGTTTTTT. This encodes CASSLGASPNTGELFF. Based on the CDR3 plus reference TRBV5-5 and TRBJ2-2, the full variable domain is DAGVTQSPTHLIKTRGQQVTLRCSPISGHKSVSWYQQVLGQGPQFIFQYYEKEERGRGNFPDRFSARQFPNYSSELNVNALLLGDSALYLCASSLGASPNTGELFFGEGSRLTVL.

The CDR3 DNA sequence: TGTGCCAGCTCCTACCCGGGACAGGGAACGGGCTACACCTTC. Protein product: CASSYPGQGTGYTF. The chain links TRBV3-1 (or the pseudogene TRBV3-2) to TRBJ1-2, with 9 bases that match TRBD1. The trim removed 8 bases at V and 8 bases at J, leaving 12 bases unmatched. CDR3 length: 14 amino acids. The germline V gene encodes CDR1 LGHDT and CDR2 YNNKEL (reference sequence).

The CDR3 bases are TGTGCCAGCAGCCGTACCGTCAGGTCGACCTCTGGGGCCAACGTCCTGACTTTC. Translated: CASSRTVRSTSGANVLTF. V and J are TRBV14 and TRBJ2-6; D not certain. CDR1 and CDR2 (germline): SGHDN, FVKESK. The CDR3 has 18 residues. V was trimmed by 4 bases and J by 0 bases, leaving 16 bases between them.

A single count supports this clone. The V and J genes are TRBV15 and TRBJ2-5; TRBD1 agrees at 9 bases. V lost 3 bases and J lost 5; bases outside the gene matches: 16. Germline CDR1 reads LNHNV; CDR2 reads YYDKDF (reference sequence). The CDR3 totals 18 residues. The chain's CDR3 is CATSSDTGGSAVGETQYF. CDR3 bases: TGTGCCACCAGCAGTGACACAGGGGGCTCGGCGGTTGGGGAGACCCAGTACTTC.

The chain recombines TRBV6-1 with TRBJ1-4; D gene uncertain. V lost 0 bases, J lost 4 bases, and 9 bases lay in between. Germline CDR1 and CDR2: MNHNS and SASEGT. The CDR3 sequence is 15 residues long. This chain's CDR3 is CASSEAGRLNEKLFF. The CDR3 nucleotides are TGTGCCAGCAGTGAAGCGGGCAGGCTTAATGAAAAACTGTTTTTT.

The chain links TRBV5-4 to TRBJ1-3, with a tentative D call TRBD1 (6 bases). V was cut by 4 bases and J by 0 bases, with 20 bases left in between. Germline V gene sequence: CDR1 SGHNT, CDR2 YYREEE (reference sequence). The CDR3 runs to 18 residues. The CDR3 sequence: CASSRGGAGAGSGNTIYF. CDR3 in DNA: TGTGCCAGCAGCCGGGGGGGGGCCGGGGCCGGCTCTGGAAACACCATATATTTT.

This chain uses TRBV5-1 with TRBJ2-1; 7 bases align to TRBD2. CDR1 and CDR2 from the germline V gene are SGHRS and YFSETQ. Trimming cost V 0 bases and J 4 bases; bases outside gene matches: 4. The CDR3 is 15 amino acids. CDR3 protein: CASSLGLAEYNEQFF. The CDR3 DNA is TGCGCCAGCAGCTTGGGGCTAGCGGAATACAATGAGCAGTTCTTC.

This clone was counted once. CDR3 DNA: TGTGCCAGCAGTCGCCGGGACAGGGGGAACACTGAAGCTTTCTTT. This encodes CASSRRDRGNTEAFF. The chain combines TRBV6-5 with TRBJ1-1; 10 bases fit TRBD1. The CDR3 contains 15 residues. After removal of 5 bases from V and 1 base from J, the junction contained 4 bases not matched to a gene. Germline CDR1 reads MNHEY; CDR2 reads SVGAGI.

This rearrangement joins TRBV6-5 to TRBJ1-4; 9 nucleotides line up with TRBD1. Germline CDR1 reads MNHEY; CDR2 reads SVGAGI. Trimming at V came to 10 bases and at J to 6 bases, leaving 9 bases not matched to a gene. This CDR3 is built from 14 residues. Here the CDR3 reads CATSDRGSDEKLFF. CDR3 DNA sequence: TGTGCCACCTCCGACAGGGGGTCAGATGAAAAACTGTTTTTT.

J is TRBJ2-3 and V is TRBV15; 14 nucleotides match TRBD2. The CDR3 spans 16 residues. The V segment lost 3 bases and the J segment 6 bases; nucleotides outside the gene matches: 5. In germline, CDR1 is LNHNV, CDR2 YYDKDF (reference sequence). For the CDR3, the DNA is TGTGCCACCAGCAGGGGGACTAGCGGGGGCCCCGATACGCAGTATTTT. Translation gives CATSRGTSGGPDTQYF. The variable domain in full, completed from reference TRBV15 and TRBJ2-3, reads DAMVIQNPRYQVTQFGKPVTLSCSQTLNHNVMYWYQQKSSQAPKLLFHYYDKDFNNEADTPDNFQSRRPNTSFCFLDIRSPGLGDTAMYLCATSRGTSGGPDTQYFGPGTRLTVL.

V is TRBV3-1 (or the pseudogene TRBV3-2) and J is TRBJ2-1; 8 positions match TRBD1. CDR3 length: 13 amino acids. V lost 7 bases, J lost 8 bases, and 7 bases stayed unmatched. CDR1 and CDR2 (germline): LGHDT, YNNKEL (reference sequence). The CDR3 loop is CASIGQGPDEQFF. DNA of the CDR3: TGTGCCAGCATCGGACAGGGTCCGGATGAGCAGTTCTTC.

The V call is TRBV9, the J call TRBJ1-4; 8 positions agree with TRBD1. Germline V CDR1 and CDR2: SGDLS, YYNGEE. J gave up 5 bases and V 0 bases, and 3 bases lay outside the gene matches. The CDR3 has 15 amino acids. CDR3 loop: CASSVETGGNEKLFF. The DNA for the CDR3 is TGTGCCAGCAGCGTAGAAACAGGGGGGAATGAAAAACTGTTTTTT.

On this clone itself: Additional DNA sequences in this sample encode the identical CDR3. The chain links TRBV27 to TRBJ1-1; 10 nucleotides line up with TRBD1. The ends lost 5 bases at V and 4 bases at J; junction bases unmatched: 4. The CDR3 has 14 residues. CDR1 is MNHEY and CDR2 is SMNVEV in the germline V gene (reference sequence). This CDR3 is CASSPGQGGTEAFF. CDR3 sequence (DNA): TGTGCCAGCAGTCCAGGACAGGGGGGCACTGAAGCTTTCTTT.

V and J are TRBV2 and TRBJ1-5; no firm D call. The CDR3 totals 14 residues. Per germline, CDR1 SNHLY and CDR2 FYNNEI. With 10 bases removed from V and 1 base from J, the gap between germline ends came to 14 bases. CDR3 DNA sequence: TGTGCCACCAAGAGCGCGGGAAGCAATCAGCCCCAGCATTTT. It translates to CATKSAGSNQPQHF. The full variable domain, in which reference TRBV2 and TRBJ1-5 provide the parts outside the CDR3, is EPEVTQTPSHQVTQMGQEVILRCVPISNHLYFYWYRQILGQKVEFLVSFYNNEISEKSEIFDDQFSVERPDGSNFTLKIRSTKLEDSAMYFCATKSAGSNQPQHFGDGTRLSIL.

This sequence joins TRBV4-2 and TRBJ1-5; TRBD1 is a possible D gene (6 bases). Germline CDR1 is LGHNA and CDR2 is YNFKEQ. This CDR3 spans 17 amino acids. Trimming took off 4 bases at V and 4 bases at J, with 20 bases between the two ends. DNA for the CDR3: TGTGCCAGCAGCCCCGTGTGGAGCGGAGGACAGAATCAGCCCCAGCATTTT. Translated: CASSPVWSGGQNQPQHF.

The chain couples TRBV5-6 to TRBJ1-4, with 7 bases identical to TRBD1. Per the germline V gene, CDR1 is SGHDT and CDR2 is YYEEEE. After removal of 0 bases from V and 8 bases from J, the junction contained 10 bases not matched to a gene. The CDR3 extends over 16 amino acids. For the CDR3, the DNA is TGTGCCAGCAGCTTGGAGGGACAGTACATTGGGGAAAAACTGTTTTTT. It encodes CASSLEGQYIGEKLFF.

The CDR3 coding sequence is TGTGCCAGCAGTTCCTGGGGGGACCCCTCAACGGGCGAGCAGTACTTC. Encoded protein: CASSSWGDPSTGEQYF. J is TRBJ2-7 and V is TRBV11-2; D might be TRBD2 (6 bases). Trimming pared 6 bases from V and 6 bases from J, leaving 24 bases between. This CDR3 is 16 amino acids long. Germline loops: CDR1 SGHAT, CDR2 FQNNGV.

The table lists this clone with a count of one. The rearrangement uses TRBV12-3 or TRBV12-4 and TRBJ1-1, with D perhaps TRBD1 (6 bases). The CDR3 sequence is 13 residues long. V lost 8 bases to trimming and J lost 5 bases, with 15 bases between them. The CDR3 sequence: CASEGGAETEAFF. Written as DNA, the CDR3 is TGTGCCAGCGAGGGGGGGGCAGAAACTGAAGCTTTCTTT.

CDR3 region: CASRTAGGANQPQHF. CDR3 coding DNA: TGTGCCAGCAGGACGGCAGGGGGAGCCAATCAGCCCCAGCATTTT. V usage is TRBV6-5 and J usage is TRBJ1-5; TRBD1 matches 7 bases. This CDR3 has 15 amino acids. Trimming at V came to 6 bases and at J to 3 bases, leaving 8 bases not matched to a gene. Germline V CDR1 and CDR2: MNHEY, SVGAGI.

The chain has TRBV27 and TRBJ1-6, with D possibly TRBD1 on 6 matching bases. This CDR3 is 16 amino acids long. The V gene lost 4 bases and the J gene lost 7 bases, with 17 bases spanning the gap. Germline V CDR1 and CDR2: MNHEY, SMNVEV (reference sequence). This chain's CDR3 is CASSSQTGALNSPLHF. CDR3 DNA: TGTGCCAGCAGTTCACAGACAGGCGCCTTAAATTCACCCCTCCACTTT.

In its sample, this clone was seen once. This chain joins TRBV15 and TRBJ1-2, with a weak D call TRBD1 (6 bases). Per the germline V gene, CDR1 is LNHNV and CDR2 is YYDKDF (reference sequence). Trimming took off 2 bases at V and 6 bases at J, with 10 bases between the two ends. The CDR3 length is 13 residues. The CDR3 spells CATSRPQGDGYTF. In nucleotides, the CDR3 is TGTGCCACCAGCAGACCACAGGGCGATGGCTACACCTTC.